This TCR beta chain was documented in a study of T cells expressing NK-cell markers. Whole-study context: The study drew TCR beta repertoires from sorted CD3+CD56+NKG2C+, CD3+CD56+NKG2C- and CD3+CD56-NKG2C+ T cells. Most of the eight sequenced donors tested HCMV-seropositive; one tested seronegative.

Study-wide results and caveats: In about six donors, dominant NKG2C+ clonotypes were roughly 1.0-7.0% of CD8+ T cells. Nothing established the HCMV specificity of expanded NKG2C+ T cell clones.

TCRdb reprocessed the 5' RACE reads and keeps a single row for each CDR3 protein, giving no DNA. The record lists about 440,000 distinct CDR3 sequences, of which the ten most abundant hold 6% to 9.5%. Germline values: CDR1 LGHNA, CDR2 YSLEER. This CDR3 region has 17 residues. Points on this clonotype: What it binds is unknown.

Input material: blood T cells: a sorted CD56 or NKG2C T cell subset, CD4+ or CD8+ T cells, or bulk PBMC T cells (not recorded which). The source is a woman between 18 and 75 years old in good health. This rearrangement joins TRBV4-3 to TRBJ2-3; checking the TCRdb D call of TRBD2 is not possible without DNA. The CDR3 spells CASSQDIPNSGLDTQYF.